This T cell receptor (beta chain) was identified in a study of human T cells and chemical hapten exposure. Study information: Across samples, TCR yields varied, mostly owing to small differences in pooled library volumes.

Separate cDNA molecules received unique molecular identifiers, which the library attached to them. Authors' processing steps: TCR counts had a median of about 99,000 per sample and spanned roughly 20,000 to 750,000. MiXCR, run by TCRdb on the 5' RACE reads, gives a single entry per CDR3 protein. The authors' filters were not applied to this entry. The data contain approximately 81,000 distinct CDR3 sequences, 7% to 8% of them seen just once; the ten biggest clones take up approximately 2.3%. This clonotype was counted many times. Whole blood that had not been fractionated was the source of extracted total RNA. The clonotype originates from a male donor in good health.

CDR3 bases: TGTGCCAGCAGCCGCCGGGCTAGCGGGGGAACCTACGAGCAGTACTTC. This gives the protein CASSRRASGGTYEQYF. The chain has TRBV7-2 and TRBJ2-7, with 10 bases matching TRBD2. The CDR3 loop spans 16 amino acids. Per germline, CDR1 SGHTA and CDR2 FQGNSA. The trim removed 5 bases at V and 2 bases at J, leaving 9 bases unmatched. The whole variable domain, filled in from reference TRBV7-2 and TRBJ2-7, reads GAGVSQSPSNKVTEKGKDVELRCDPISGHTALYWYRQSLGQGLEFLIYFQGNSAPDKSGLPSDRFSAERTGGSVSTLTIQRTQQEDSAVYLCASSRRASGGTYEQYFGPGTRLTVT.